Presented here are 8 T cell receptor beta chains from one specimen sequenced in a study of cytomegalovirus exposure and HLA in healthy donors. This table comes from immunoSEQ multiplex PCR, and its TCRdb copy is limited to in-frame clones, with some not included. The repertoire includes some 140,000 clones, about 88% of them detected once, and 20% to 25% sits in the top ten. Sequenced: PBMCs. Every receptor here comes from a man younger than 30 in good health and CMV-seropositive.

This chain uses TRBV7-2 with TRBJ2-7; possibly TRBD1 for D (5 bases). The CDR3 covers 14 residues. From germline, CDR1 is SGHTA and CDR2 FQGNSA. Trimming removed 0 bases at V and 4 bases at J, with 10 bases between. The CDR3: CASSLALRGYEQYF. The DNA of the CDR3 is TGTGCCAGCAGCTTAGCGCTAAGGGGTTACGAGCAGTACTTC.

The chain joins TRBV2 to TRBJ2-4; 9 bases map to TRBD1. The V gene end was trimmed by 7 bases and the J gene end by 7 bases; junction bases not matched to a gene: 8. CDR1 is SNHLY, CDR2 FYNNEI, per germline. The CDR3 contains 14 residues. Here the CDR3 reads CASTSRGQGNIQYF. As DNA, the CDR3 is TGTGCCAGCACGTCGCGAGGACAGGGGAACATTCAGTACTTC.

V is TRBV18 and J is TRBJ1-2, with TRBD1 matching 7 bases. V shed 2 bases and J 4 bases; nucleotides not matched to a gene: 7. Germline CDR1 reads KGHSH; CDR2 reads LQKENI. The CDR3 extends over 15 amino acids. The CDR3 sequence: CASSPSTGFRYGYTF. The CDR3 coding sequence is TGTGCCAGCTCACCATCGACAGGGTTTCGCTATGGCTACACCTTC. The variable domain in full, with the rest retrieved from reference TRBV18 and TRBJ1-2, is NAGVMQNPRHLVRRRGQEARLRCSPMKGHSHVYWYRQLPEEGLKFMVYLQKENIIDESGMPKERFSAEFPKEGPSILRIQQVVRGDSAAYFCASSPSTGFRYGYTFGSGTRLTVV.

The DNA of the CDR3 is TGTGCCAGCAGTCGACAGGGATCTCTTACGTATGGCTACACCTTC. This gives the protein CASSRQGSLTYGYTF. The chain combines TRBV2 with TRBJ1-2; TRBD1 matches 7 bases. Looked up from germline, CDR1 is SNHLY and CDR2 is FYNNEI. Unmatched junction bases numbered 11, after V lost 5 bases and J lost 5 bases. CDR3 length: 15 amino acids.

The V gene is TRBV5-6, the J gene TRBJ2-7; D is perhaps TRBD1 (5 bases). Germline loops: CDR1 SGHDT, CDR2 YYEEEE. With 4 bases removed from V and 2 bases from J, the gap between germline ends came to 10 bases. The CDR3 has 13 amino acids. The CDR3 bases are TGTGCCAGCAGCCCTAAGGACACCTACGAGCAGTACTTC. Encoded protein: CASSPKDTYEQYF.

The chain recombines TRBV9 with TRBJ2-2; D may be TRBD2 (6 bases). Trimming removed 2 bases at V and 1 base at J, with 12 bases between. The germline gives CDR1 SGDLS, CDR2 YYNGEE. The CDR3 consists of 16 residues. In DNA, the CDR3 is TGTGCCAGCAGCGTGGGGGGTACAGTGAACACCGGGGAGCTGTTTTTT. Its protein is CASSVGGTVNTGELFF.

The CDR3 region is CASSLAPAGVNEQFF. The CDR3 DNA follows: TGTGCCAGCAGCTTAGCGCCGGCGGGGGTAAATGAGCAGTTCTTC. The genes are TRBV7-8 and TRBJ2-1, with 7 bases fitting TRBD2. The CDR3 runs to 15 residues. V shed 0 bases, J shed 7 bases, and the junction held 6 bases outside the gene matches. The germline V gene encodes CDR1 SGHVS and CDR2 FQNEAQ.

On this clone: Other nucleotide sequences from this sample produce the same CDR3. The rearrangement links TRBV10-3 to TRBJ2-1, with 11 bases matching TRBD2. Per germline, CDR1 ENHRY and CDR2 SYGVKD. V was clipped by 6 bases and J by 7 bases; unmatched bases: 8. The CDR3 totals 15 residues. The CDR3, as DNA: TGTGCCATCAGGGGGTTAGCGGGAGGGCCGAATGAGCAGTTCTTC. This gives the protein CAIRGLAGGPNEQFF.